A single sample gave rise to the 16 T cell receptor beta chains below, sequenced in a study of blood T cell repertoires in COVID-19. The method was immunoSEQ multiplex PCR; TCRdb's version includes in-frame clones alone and lacks a portion of them. The table shows 55,000 to 65,000 clones, with roughly 91% occurring only once. The sample comprised peripheral blood. The receptors shown here come from a human donor in a cohort sampled during active COVID-19.

The chain has TRBV19 and TRBJ1-2; 9 bases align to TRBD1. CDR1 LNHDA and CDR2 SQIVND come from the germline V gene (reference sequence). The CDR3 spans 15 residues. J gave up 8 bases and V 5 bases, and 12 bases lay outside the gene matches. The CDR3 spells CASSPRDRAWSGYTF. The CDR3 DNA follows: TGTGCCAGTAGTCCTCGGGACAGGGCTTGGTCGGGCTACACCTTC.

A note on this clone: Mismatch with germline at one junction end may stem from a read error. V and J are TRBV7-9 and TRBJ2-5, with 7 bases fitting TRBD1. Germline values: CDR1 SEHNR, CDR2 FQNEAQ (reference sequence). This CDR3 spans 17 amino acids. The CDR3 sequence: CASSLVEPLRGLETQYF. The CDR3 coding sequence is TGTGCCAGCAGCTTAGTAGAGCCCCTAAGGGGGCTAGAGACTCAGTACTTC.

This clone was observed a single time. This chain links TRBV5-5 with TRBJ1-6; maybe TRBD1 (6 bases). The length of the CDR3 is 13 residues. The V end lost 1 base, the J end lost 7 bases, and 6 bases lay between the germline ends. Germline V gene data show CDR1 as SGHKS and CDR2 as YYEKEE (reference sequence). CDR3 loop: CASSLTGNSPLHF. The DNA of the CDR3 is TGTGCCAGCAGCTTGACAGGGAATTCACCCCTCCACTTT.

The chain uses TRBV5-1 and TRBJ2-2, with D perhaps matching TRBD1 (6 bases). V dropped 4 bases and J dropped 0 bases, with 13 bases sitting between them. CDR1 and CDR2 (germline): SGHRS, YFSETQ. The CDR3 extends over 16 amino acids. CDR3 region: CASSDQGLSNTGELFF. The DNA for the CDR3 is TGCGCCAGCAGCGACCAGGGGCTATCGAACACCGGGGAGCTGTTTTTT.

This chain joins TRBV11-1 and TRBJ2-2; TRBD2 matches 8 bases. J lost 5 bases, V lost 4 bases, and 9 bases had no gene match. This CDR3 comprises 16 residues. CDR1 is SGHAT, CDR2 FQDESV, per germline (reference sequence). The CDR3 protein is CASSSYSGAGTGELFF. CDR3 bases: TGTGCCAGCAGCTCGTATAGCGGGGCTGGTACCGGGGAGCTGTTTTTT.

This rearrangement joins TRBV10-3 to TRBJ2-7, with 7 bases fitting TRBD1. Germline lookup yields CDR1 ENHRY and CDR2 SYGVKD. Trimming at V came to 4 bases and at J to 3 bases, leaving 12 bases not matched to a gene. CDR3 length equals 16 residues. Here the CDR3 DNA reads TGTGCCATCAGTGTTCGGCCTACAGGGGTCGGCTACGAGCAGTACTTC. The encoded protein is CAISVRPTGVGYEQYF.

The V call is TRBV18, the J call TRBJ2-1, with 12 bases matching TRBD2. V lost 6 bases to trimming and J lost 5 bases; unmatched junction nucleotides: 5. This CDR3 comprises 15 residues. Germline values: CDR1 KGHSH, CDR2 LQKENI. CDR3 in DNA: TGTGCCAGCTCCGGACTAGCGGGACCAAACAATGAGCAGTTCTTC. Protein product: CASSGLAGPNNEQFF. Complete variable domain (other parts from reference TRBV18 and TRBJ2-1): NAGVMQNPRHLVRRRGQEARLRCSPMKGHSHVYWYRQLPEEGLKFMVYLQKENIIDESGMPKERFSAEFPKEGPSILRIQQVVRGDSAAYFCASSGLAGPNNEQFFGPGTRLTVL.

This sequence joins TRBV4-3 and TRBJ2-5, with D maybe TRBD2 (5 bases). Trimming took off 0 bases at V and 5 bases at J, with 7 bases between the two ends. The germline CDR1 and CDR2 sequences are LGHNA and YSLEER. CDR3 size: 13 residues. The CDR3 sequence: CASSQEWRETQYF. The CDR3 DNA is TGCGCCAGCAGCCAAGAGTGGAGGGAGACCCAGTACTTC.

The chain joins TRBV30 to TRBJ2-1, with 7 positions matching TRBD1. Germline lookup yields CDR1 GTSNPN and CDR2 SVGIG (reference sequence). The CDR3 runs 13 residues. The junction had 5 bases not matched to a gene; V was cut back by 2 bases and J by 7 bases. The CDR3, as DNA: TGTGCCTGGAGTATAACACAGGGGAATGAGCAGTTCTTC. Amino acids: CAWSITQGNEQFF.

This clone occurred once. This chain connects TRBV4-3 to TRBJ2-2; 8 positions match TRBD2. V was pared by 0 bases and J by 2 bases, with 8 bases of the junction left unmatched. Germline V lookup: CDR1 LGHNA, CDR2 YSLEER. The CDR3 is 18 residues long. CDR3 sequence: CASSQELAAYINTGELFF. The CDR3 region has the DNA TGCGCCAGCAGCCAAGAACTAGCGGCTTATATAAACACCGGGGAGCTGTTTTTT.

This sequence joins TRBV28 and TRBJ1-2, with D tentatively TRBD1 (5 bases). This CDR3 contains 15 residues. Germline CDR1 and CDR2: MDHEN and SYDVKM. V was trimmed by 8 bases and J by 2 bases, leaving 18 bases between them. The CDR3 nucleotides read TGTGCCAGCGGGGGGTGGAGCGGGGCCAACTATGGCTACACCTTC. Its protein is CASGGWSGANYGYTF.

The rearrangement uses TRBV11-2 and TRBJ2-7; a weak D match, TRBD1 (6 bases). V gave up 2 bases and J gave up 5 bases, with 10 bases separating them. This CDR3 is built from 13 residues. Germline V gene data show CDR1 as SGHAT and CDR2 as FQNNGV. In DNA, the CDR3 is TGTGCCAGCAGCTTAAGCAGGGGCCACGAGCAGTACTTC. It specifies CASSLSRGHEQYF.

About this clone: The junction departs from the called germline gene at one end, perhaps through a read error. The chain uses TRBV5-4 and TRBJ1-3, with D hard to call. CDR1 and CDR2 from the germline V gene are SGHNT and YYREEE (reference sequence). CDR3 size: 12 residues. The CDR3, as DNA: TGTGCCAGCAGCCCGACCGGACTGCCACCGATTTTT. It codes for CASSPTGLPPIF.

The chain recombines TRBV30 with TRBJ2-1; maybe TRBD2 (6 bases). The V gene lost 0 bases and the J gene lost 9 bases, with 18 bases spanning the gap. The CDR3 is 15 amino acids. CDR1 is GTSNPN and CDR2 is SVGIG in the germline V gene (reference sequence). The CDR3: CAWSVGGLGLVEQFF. CDR3 sequence (DNA): TGTGCCTGGAGTGTGGGCGGGTTGGGACTGGTTGAGCAGTTCTTC.

The chain recombines TRBV7-8 with TRBJ1-1; 7 bases align to TRBD1. This CDR3 comprises 14 residues. Losses at the gene ends were 4 bases for V and 9 bases for J; bases not matched to a gene: 11. Germline CDR1 is SGHVS and CDR2 is FQNEAQ. CDR3 region: CASSYKGTAEQAFF. The CDR3, as DNA: TGTGCCAGCAGCTACAAAGGGACAGCTGAACAAGCTTTCTTT.

The chain combines TRBV5-1 with TRBJ2-7; the D gene is possibly TRBD1 (6 bases). The length of the CDR3 is 12 residues. Germline CDR1 is SGHRS and CDR2 is YFSETQ. The V end lost 4 bases, the J end lost 6 bases, and 11 bases lay between the germline ends. The CDR3 sequence: CASSPRGGEQYF. The DNA for the CDR3 is TGCGCCAGCAGCCCCAGGGGTGGCGAGCAGTACTTC.